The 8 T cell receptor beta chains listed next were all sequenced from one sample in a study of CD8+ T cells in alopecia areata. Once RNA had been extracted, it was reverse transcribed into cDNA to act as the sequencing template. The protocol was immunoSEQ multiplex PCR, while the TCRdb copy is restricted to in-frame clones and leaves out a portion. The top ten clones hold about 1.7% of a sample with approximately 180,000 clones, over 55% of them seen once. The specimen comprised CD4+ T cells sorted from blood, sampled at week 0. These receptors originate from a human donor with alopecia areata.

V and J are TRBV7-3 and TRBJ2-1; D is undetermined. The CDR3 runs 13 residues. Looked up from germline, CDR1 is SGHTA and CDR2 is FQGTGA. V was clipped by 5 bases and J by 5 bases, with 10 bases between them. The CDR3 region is CASSRKLDNEQFF. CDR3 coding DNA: TGTGCCAGCAGCCGGAAACTTGACAATGAGCAGTTCTTC.

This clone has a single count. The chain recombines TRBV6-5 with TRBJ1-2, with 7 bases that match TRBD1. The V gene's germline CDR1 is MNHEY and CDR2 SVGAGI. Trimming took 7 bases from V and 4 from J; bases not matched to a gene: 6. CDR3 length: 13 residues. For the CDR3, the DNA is TGTGCCAGCACCCAGGGACAGTCCTATGGCTACACCTTC. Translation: CASTQGQSYGYTF.

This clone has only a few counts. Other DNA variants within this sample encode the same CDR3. The CDR3 reads CSAGTVNTEAFF. The CDR3 coding sequence is TGCAGCGCTGGGACAGTGAACACTGAAGCTTTCTTT. The chain uses TRBV29-1 and TRBJ1-1; 7 nucleotides line up with TRBD1. J was trimmed by 0 bases and V by 7 bases; bases with no gene match: 2. This CDR3 spans 12 amino acids. Germline CDR1 and CDR2: SQVTM and ANQGSEA.

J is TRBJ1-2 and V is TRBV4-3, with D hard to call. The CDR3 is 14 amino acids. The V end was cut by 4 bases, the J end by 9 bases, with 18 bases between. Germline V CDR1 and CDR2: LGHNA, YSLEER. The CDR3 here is CASSPKRKASSYTF. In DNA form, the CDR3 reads TGCGCCAGCAGCCCGAAAAGAAAGGCCTCCAGCTACACCTTC.

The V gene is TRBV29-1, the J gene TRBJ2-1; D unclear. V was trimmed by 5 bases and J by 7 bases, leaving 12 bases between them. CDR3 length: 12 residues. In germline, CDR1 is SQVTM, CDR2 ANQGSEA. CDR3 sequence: CSVFFIGNEQFF. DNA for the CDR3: TGCAGCGTTTTCTTCATCGGTAATGAGCAGTTCTTC.

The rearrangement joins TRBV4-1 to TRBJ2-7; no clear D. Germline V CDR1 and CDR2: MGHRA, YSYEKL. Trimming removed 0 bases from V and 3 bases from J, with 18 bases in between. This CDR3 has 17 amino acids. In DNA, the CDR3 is TGCGCCAGCAGCCAAGAAACGGAAGGTGTAGGCTTCTACGAGCAGTACTTC. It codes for CASSQETEGVGFYEQYF.

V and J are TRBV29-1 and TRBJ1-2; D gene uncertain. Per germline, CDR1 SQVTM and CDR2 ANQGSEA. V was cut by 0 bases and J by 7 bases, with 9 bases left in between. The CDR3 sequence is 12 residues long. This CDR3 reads CSVEEGPGGYTF. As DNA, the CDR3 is TGCAGCGTTGAAGAGGGCCCTGGTGGCTACACCTTC.

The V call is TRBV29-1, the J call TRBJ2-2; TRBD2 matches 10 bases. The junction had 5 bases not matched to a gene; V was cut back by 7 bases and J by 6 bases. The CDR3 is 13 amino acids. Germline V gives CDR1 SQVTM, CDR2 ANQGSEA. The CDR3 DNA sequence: TGCAGCGCCAGGACTAGCGGCCCCGGGGAGCTGTTTTTT. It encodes CSARTSGPGELFF.